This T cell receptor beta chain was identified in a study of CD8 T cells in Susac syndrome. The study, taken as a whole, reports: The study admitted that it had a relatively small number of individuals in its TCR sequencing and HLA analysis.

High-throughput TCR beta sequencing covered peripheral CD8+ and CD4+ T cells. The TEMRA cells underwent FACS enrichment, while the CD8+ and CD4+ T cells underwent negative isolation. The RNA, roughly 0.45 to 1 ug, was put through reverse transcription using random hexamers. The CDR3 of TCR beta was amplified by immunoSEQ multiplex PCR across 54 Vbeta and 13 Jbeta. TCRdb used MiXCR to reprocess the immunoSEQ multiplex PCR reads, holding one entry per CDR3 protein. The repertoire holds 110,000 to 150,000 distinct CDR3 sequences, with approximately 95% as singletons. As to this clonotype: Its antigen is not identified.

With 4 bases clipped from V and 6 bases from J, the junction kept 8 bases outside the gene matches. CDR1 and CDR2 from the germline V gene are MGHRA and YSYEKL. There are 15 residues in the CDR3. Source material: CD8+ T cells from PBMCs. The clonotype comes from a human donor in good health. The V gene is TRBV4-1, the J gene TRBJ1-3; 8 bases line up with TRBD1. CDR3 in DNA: TGCGCCAGCAGCCCCCATGGGCAGGGGGCAAACACCATATATTTT. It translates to CASSPHGQGANTIYF.